Shown below are 29 T cell receptor beta chains from a single sample sequenced in a study of T cell repertoires in ileal Crohn's disease. The method was immunoSEQ multiplex PCR; TCRdb's version includes in-frame clones alone and lacks a portion of them. This sample carries about 13,000 clones, around two thirds of them seen once, and the ten largest clones take over 8.5%. Time point defined: neoterminal ileum biopsy at postoperative endoscopy, about 6 months after surgery. The specimen sequenced was ileal tissue. These receptors were taken from an adult with Crohn's disease.

The J gene is TRBJ1-3, the V gene TRBV27; D perhaps matches TRBD1 (6 bases). V was cut by 6 bases and J by 0 bases, with 9 bases left in between. CDR3 length equals 14 residues. Germline values: CDR1 MNHEY, CDR2 SMNVEV (reference sequence). The CDR3 bases are TGTGCCAGCAGGCCGGGACACTCTGGAAACACCATATATTTT. Protein sequence: CASRPGHSGNTIYF.

This chain joins TRBV27 and TRBJ2-6, with 9 nucleotides matching TRBD1. CDR1 and CDR2 from the germline V gene are MNHEY and SMNVEV (reference sequence). The CDR3 is 19 amino acids. J was trimmed by 4 bases and V by 6 bases; bases with no gene match: 16. The chain's CDR3 is CASSSHRDRAAKGANVLTF. Written as DNA, the CDR3 is TGTGCCAGCAGCTCACACCGGGACAGGGCCGCAAAGGGGGCCAACGTCCTGACTTTC.

The V gene is TRBV18, the J gene TRBJ2-2; 7 nucleotides line up with TRBD1. Germline loops: CDR1 KGHSH, CDR2 LQKENI. After removal of 4 bases from V and 8 bases from J, the junction contained 7 bases not matched to a gene. This CDR3 has 14 amino acids. For the CDR3, the DNA is TGTGCCAGCTCACGCTCCACAGGGGAAGGGGAGCTGTTTTTT. As protein: CASSRSTGEGELFF.

The chain uses TRBV5-6 and TRBJ2-3; 7 bases agree with TRBD1. This CDR3 has 14 residues. V shed 2 bases, J shed 5 bases, and the junction held 5 bases outside the gene matches. Germline loops: CDR1 SGHDT, CDR2 YYEEEE. Here the CDR3 DNA reads TGTGCCAGCAGCTTTGGACAGGAGCTAGATACGCAGTATTTT. Its protein is CASSFGQELDTQYF.

This chain joins TRBV14 and TRBJ1-2; 7 nucleotides line up with TRBD1. The CDR3 is 15 amino acids. With 3 bases clipped from V and 3 bases from J, the junction kept 7 bases outside the gene matches. Looked up from germline, CDR1 is SGHDN and CDR2 is FVKESK. The CDR3 DNA is TGTGCCAGCAGCCACGGGCAGGGGGAGGACTATGGCTACACCTTC. Translating it yields CASSHGQGEDYGYTF.

The chain carries TRBV7-3 and TRBJ2-3, with D possibly being TRBD2 (6 bases). Trimming removed 5 bases at V and 2 bases at J, with 11 bases between. From germline, CDR1 is SGHTA and CDR2 FQGTGA. The CDR3 length is 14 residues. The CDR3 loop is CASSRLDSTDTQYF. The DNA for the CDR3 is TGTGCCAGCAGCCGACTAGATTCCACAGATACGCAGTATTTT.

V and J are TRBV4-1 and TRBJ1-4, with D maybe TRBD1 (6 bases). Germline CDR1 reads MGHRA; CDR2 reads YSYEKL. The CDR3 is made up of 15 amino acids. Trimming removed 0 bases from V and 6 bases from J, with 11 bases in between. The DNA for the CDR3 is TGCGCCAGCAGCCAAGAAGACAGGAGACATGAAAAACTGTTTTTT. This encodes CASSQEDRRHEKLFF.

DNA for the CDR3: TGCAGCGGGACAGGTGATCACTACGAGCAGTACTTC. It codes for CSGTGDHYEQYF. The chain employs TRBV29-1 and TRBJ2-7; TRBD1 matches at 7 bases. J was trimmed by 3 bases and V by 7 bases; bases with no gene match: 6. The CDR3 totals 12 residues. CDR1 and CDR2 (germline): SQVTM, ANQGSEA.

This chain connects TRBV11-2 to TRBJ2-3; D tentatively reads TRBD1 or TRBD2 (5 bases each). Germline CDR1 SGHAT, CDR2 FQNNGV. Trimming cost V 5 bases and J 8 bases, with 14 bases left between them. This CDR3 contains 13 residues. CDR3 residues: CASSPLSGTTQYF. The CDR3 DNA reads as TGTGCCAGCAGCCCCTTATCCGGGACTACGCAGTATTTT. The full variable domain, its missing parts supplied by reference TRBV11-2 and TRBJ2-3, is EAGVAQSPRYKIIEKRQSVAFWCNPISGHATLYWYQQILGQGPKLLIQFQNNGVVDDSQLPKDRFSAERLKGVDSTLKIQPAKLEDSAVYLCASSPLSGTTQYFGPGTRLTVL.

This clone came up a few times. V and J are TRBV7-3 and TRBJ1-6, with D possibly matching TRBD1 (5 bases). Deletions cut 1 base from V and 6 bases from J, with 13 bases between. Looked up from germline, CDR1 is SGHTA and CDR2 is FQGTGA. The CDR3 runs 16 residues. This chain's CDR3 is CASSLSPGPGNSPLHF. In DNA, the CDR3 is TGTGCCAGCAGCTTAAGTCCGGGGCCGGGTAATTCACCCCTCCACTTT. The variable domain in full, completed from reference TRBV7-3 and TRBJ1-6, reads GAGVSQTPSNKVTEKGKYVELRCDPISGHTALYWYRQSLGQGPEFLIYFQGTGAADDSGLPNDRFFAVRPEGSVSTLKIQRTERGDSAVYLCASSLSPGPGNSPLHFGNGTRLTVT.

This chain's CDR3 is CSALQRYEQYF. CDR3 sequence (DNA): TGCAGTGCATTACAGAGATACGAGCAGTACTTC. The J gene is TRBJ2-7, the V gene TRBV20-1; D is undetermined. The germline CDR1 and CDR2 sequences are DFQATT and SNEGSKA (reference sequence). V was pared by 6 bases and J by 4 bases, with 10 bases between. The CDR3 is 11 residues long.

This clone has just one count. The rearrangement uses TRBV7-2 and TRBJ2-5; TRBD2 aligns across 8 bases. The CDR3 runs 14 residues. Germline trimming cut 4 bases from V and 4 bases from J; bases unmatched to any gene: 5. Germline loops: CDR1 SGHTA, CDR2 FQGNSA. In DNA, the CDR3 is TGTGCCAGCAGCTCCGGGGGGGATCCAGAGACCCAGTACTTC. It is translated as CASSSGGDPETQYF.

This clone was detected only a few times. Other DNA sequences in this sample translate to the same CDR3. V is TRBV27 and J is TRBJ2-6; no clear D. V lost 6 bases to trimming and J lost 0 bases, with 6 bases between them. The germline V gene encodes CDR1 MNHEY and CDR2 SMNVEV (reference sequence). The CDR3 is 14 residues long. The CDR3 here is CASRDVSGANVLTF. The CDR3 nucleotides read TGTGCCAGCAGGGATGTCTCTGGGGCCAACGTCCTGACTTTC.

The J gene is TRBJ1-1, the V gene TRBV11-2; no definite D call. V dropped 5 bases and J dropped 3 bases, with 10 bases sitting between them. The CDR3 has 13 amino acids. Germline values: CDR1 SGHAT, CDR2 FQNNGV. The CDR3 bases are TGTGCCAGCAGCCGGCAAGGCGACACTGAAGCTTTCTTT. This translates into CASSRQGDTEAFF.

The chain links TRBV7-9 to TRBJ1-2, with D uncertain. V was shortened by 4 bases and J by 7 bases, with 13 bases between the two germline ends. CDR3 length: 13 residues. Germline lookup yields CDR1 SEHNR and CDR2 FQNEAQ (reference sequence). The CDR3 DNA is TGTGCCAGCAGCTCCGGTAACACCCGTGGCTACACCTTC. It yields the protein CASSSGNTRGYTF. Drawing the rest from reference TRBV7-9 and TRBJ1-2, the complete variable domain is DTGVSQNPRHKITKRGQNVTFRCDPISEHNRLYWYRQTLGQGPEFLTYFQNEAQLEKSRLLSDRFSAERPKGSFSTLEIQRTEQGDSAMYLCASSSGNTRGYTFGSGTRLTVV.

This clone was observed a handful of times. This chain uses TRBV29-1 with TRBJ2-7, with D hard to call. CDR3 size: 11 residues. Trimming took off 4 bases at V and 4 bases at J, with 8 bases between the two ends. The V gene's germline CDR1 is SQVTM and CDR2 ANQGSEA. The CDR3 DNA follows: TGCAGCGTTGTTGCGAGTTACGAGCAGTACTTC. This translates into CSVVASYEQYF.

The V gene is TRBV5-1, the J gene TRBJ2-3; D perhaps matches TRBD1 (6 bases). Trimming pared 0 bases from V and 0 bases from J, leaving 11 bases between. This CDR3 comprises 16 residues. Germline lookup yields CDR1 SGHRS and CDR2 YFSETQ. The DNA of the CDR3 is TGCGCCAGCAGCTTGGCAGGGACAAAGAGCACAGATACGCAGTATTTT. This encodes CASSLAGTKSTDTQYF.

The chain employs TRBV27 and TRBJ1-2; D is perhaps TRBD1 (5 bases). Germline loops: CDR1 MNHEY, CDR2 SMNVEV (reference sequence). The ends were cut back, 5 bases at V and 2 bases at J, with 12 bases in the middle. The CDR3 extends over 14 amino acids. CDR3 nucleotide sequence: TGTGCCAGCAGTCGCAACCGGGACAACTATGGCTACACCTTC. Its protein is CASSRNRDNYGYTF.

The CDR3 region is CASSSLQNTGELFF. CDR3 in DNA: TGTGCCAGTAGTTCACTCCAGAACACCGGGGAGCTGTTTTTT. This chain joins TRBV19 and TRBJ2-2; no reliable D call. CDR1 LNHDA and CDR2 SQIVND come from the germline V gene (reference sequence). The CDR3 has 14 amino acids. The ends were cut back, 5 bases at V and 1 base at J, with 8 bases in the middle.

V and J are TRBV5-1 and TRBJ2-5; the match to TRBD1 covers 7 bases. This CDR3 is 12 amino acids long. V lost 4 bases, J lost 4 bases, and 1 base stayed unmatched. Germline loops: CDR1 SGHRS, CDR2 YFSETQ. Here the CDR3 reads CASSRTGETQYF. The CDR3, as DNA: TGCGCCAGCAGCCGGACAGGAGAGACCCAGTACTTC.

The rearrangement uses TRBV25-1 and TRBJ1-3, with D uncertain. Trimming shortened V by 1 base and J by 3 bases, and 7 bases separated the two germline ends. Germline CDR1 MGHDK, CDR2 SYGVNS. The CDR3 runs to 14 residues. CDR3 protein: CASSESWHGNTIYF. In DNA, the CDR3 is TGTGCCAGCAGTGAATCGTGGCATGGAAACACCATATATTTT.

The chain combines TRBV7-2 with TRBJ1-5, with D hard to call. Trimming removed 1 base from V and 6 bases from J, with 13 bases in between. This CDR3 is built from 15 residues. Germline V gives CDR1 SGHTA, CDR2 FQGNSA. The CDR3: CASSLGVLGGQPQHF. The CDR3 DNA reads as TGTGCCAGCAGCTTAGGGGTGCTGGGCGGTCAGCCCCAGCATTTT.

Within the sample, this clone is medium-sized. The chain uses TRBV27 and TRBJ1-1; D might be TRBD1 (6 bases). Germline values: CDR1 MNHEY, CDR2 SMNVEV (reference sequence). The CDR3 contains 14 residues. V gave up 5 bases and J gave up 1 base, with 11 bases separating them. The CDR3 region is CASSPQGWNTEAFF. CDR3 in DNA: TGTGCCAGCAGTCCACAGGGATGGAACACTGAAGCTTTCTTT.

This clone was seen a few times. This sequence joins TRBV4-1 and TRBJ2-5; 10 bases map to TRBD2. The CDR3 sequence is 15 residues long. The germline V gene has CDR1 MGHRA and CDR2 YSYEKL. V was clipped by 3 bases and J by 5 bases; unmatched bases: 6. CDR3 coding DNA: TGCGCCAGCAGCCATATGACTAGCGGGTGGGAGACCCAGTACTTC. It encodes CASSHMTSGWETQYF.

This chain links TRBV4-2 with TRBJ1-3, with D maybe TRBD1 (6 bases). CDR1 and CDR2 (germline): LGHNA, YNFKEQ. This CDR3 region has 15 residues. V lost 6 bases, J lost 0 bases, and 12 bases lay in between. CDR3 sequence reads: CASSPGTTSGNTIYF. The CDR3 nucleotides read TGTGCCAGCAGTCCCGGGACAACCTCTGGAAACACCATATATTTT.

The J gene is TRBJ2-7, the V gene TRBV6-1; D not resolved. The CDR3 contains 13 residues. Between the trimmed V and J ends, which lost 0 bases and 3 bases, there was a span of 6 bases. From germline, CDR1 is MNHNS and CDR2 SASEGT. CDR3 loop: CASSEAGNYEQYF. The CDR3 DNA reads as TGTGCCAGCAGTGAAGCAGGAAACTACGAGCAGTACTTC.

The chain has TRBV29-1 and TRBJ2-3; D perhaps matches TRBD1 (5 bases). This CDR3 contains 14 residues. Germline V gene lookup returns CDR1 SQVTM and CDR2 ANQGSEA. V lost 2 bases to trimming and J lost 1 base, with 10 bases between them. The CDR3 region is CSVERGIGTDTQYF. CDR3 in DNA: TGCAGCGTTGAAAGGGGCATTGGCACAGATACGCAGTATTTT.

The gene calls are TRBV30 and TRBJ1-2, with D possibly matching TRBD1 (6 bases). Germline CDR1 and CDR2: GTSNPN and SVGIG (reference sequence). The CDR3 has 14 amino acids. V was pared by 0 bases and J by 2 bases, with 10 bases between. CDR3 coding DNA: TGTGCCTGGAGTGTCCTGGACAGCAACTATGGCTACACCTTC. Translated, it gives CAWSVLDSNYGYTF.

The rearrangement joins TRBV28 to TRBJ1-1; D gene uncertain. In germline, CDR1 is MDHEN, CDR2 SYDVKM. The V end lost 5 bases, the J end lost 6 bases, and 7 bases lay between the germline ends. The length of the CDR3 is 11 residues. The chain's CDR3 is CASSPRAEAFF. The CDR3 bases are TGTGCCAGCAGTCCCCGGGCTGAAGCTTTCTTT.